The 30 T cell receptor beta chains below come from one sample, sequenced in a study of Ad26.COV2.S vaccination and SARS-CoV-2 variants. The table came from immunoSEQ multiplex PCR; TCRdb's copy has only in-frame clones and leaves some out. Of about 240,000 clones listed, over 75% are singletons. The sample's treatment: 15 to 20 received Ad26.COV2.S at low or high dose, single or two shots; roughly five received placebo; per-sample allocation not given. All samples were drawn on day 63, counting from the first vaccine or placebo injection. Sequencing used peripheral blood, obtained in a trial of Ad26.COV2.S vaccine versus placebo. Source of these receptors: a person between 18 and 60 years old who received the Ad26.COV2.S COVID-19 vaccine or a placebo.

This CDR3 is CASSLRGPAGNEQYF. The CDR3 DNA reads TGTGCCAGCAGCTTAAGGGGGCCCGCGGGAAACGAGCAGTACTTC. The V gene is TRBV7-3, the J gene TRBJ2-7; D possibly uses TRBD1 or TRBD2 (6 bases each). The CDR3 sequence is 15 residues long. The V end was cut by 1 base, the J end by 5 bases, with 15 bases between. CDR1 and CDR2 (germline): SGHTA, FQGTGA.

V usage is TRBV4-1 and J usage is TRBJ2-3; 9 bases line up with TRBD2. The CDR3 totals 17 residues. With V trimmed by 0 bases and J by 2 bases, 6 bases remained unmatched. The V gene's germline CDR1 is MGHRA and CDR2 YSYEKL. In DNA form, the CDR3 reads TGCGCCAGCAGCCAAGATAGCGGGGGATATAACACAGATACGCAGTATTTT. Amino acids: CASSQDSGGYNTDTQYF.

Only one count was recorded for this clone. V is TRBV6-1 and J is TRBJ1-4, with 11 bases fitting TRBD1. The V gene end was trimmed by 3 bases and the J gene end by 4 bases; junction bases not matched to a gene: 7. This CDR3 has 17 residues. Germline loops: CDR1 MNHNS, CDR2 SASEGT. Here the CDR3 DNA reads TGTGCCAGCAGTGATAGGACAGGGGGCTTTGGTAATGAAAAACTGTTTTTT. Encoded protein: CASSDRTGGFGNEKLFF.

The gene calls are TRBV19 and TRBJ2-7, with a possible D match to TRBD1 (7 bases). Trimming cost V 1 base and J 4 bases, with 8 bases left between them. The CDR3 covers 13 residues. Per germline, CDR1 LNHDA and CDR2 SQIVND (reference sequence). The DNA for the CDR3 is TGTGCCAGTAGTATAGCAGGGGGGTACGAGCAGTACTTC. This encodes CASSIAGGYEQYF.

This rearrangement joins TRBV11-1 to TRBJ1-1; no clear D. The CDR3 extends over 13 amino acids. Looked up from germline, CDR1 is SGHAT and CDR2 is FQDESV (reference sequence). V dropped 1 base and J dropped 4 bases, with 7 bases sitting between them. Here the CDR3 reads CASSLEESTEAFF. In DNA form, the CDR3 reads TGTGCCAGCAGCTTAGAGGAGTCCACTGAAGCTTTCTTT. The full variable domain, rest sourced from reference TRBV11-1 and TRBJ1-1, is EAEVAQSPRYKITEKSQAVAFWCDPISGHATLYWYRQILGQGPELLVQFQDESVVDDSQLPKDRFSAERLKGVDSTLKIQPAELGDSAMYLCASSLEESTEAFFGQGTRLTVV.

The DNA for the CDR3 is TGTGCCTGGAGTTTAGACCGTAATTCACCCCTCCACTTT. It yields the protein CAWSLDRNSPLHF. The chain is built from TRBV30 and TRBJ1-6, with no clear D. This CDR3 is built from 13 residues. Germline values: CDR1 GTSNPN, CDR2 SVGIG (reference sequence). Between the trimmed V and J ends, which lost 2 bases and 6 bases, there was a span of 8 bases.

The gene calls are TRBV6-5 and TRBJ1-1; D is ambiguous. V lost 9 bases, J lost 1 base, and 15 bases lay in between. The CDR3 runs to 14 residues. Germline CDR1 is MNHEY and CDR2 is SVGAGI. The CDR3 bases are TGTGCCAGTCGACCAGGACTGGCGAACACTGAAGCTTTCTTT. This codes for CASRPGLANTEAFF.

A single count supports this clone. CDR3 DNA sequence: TGTGCCAGCAGTGAAACTGCGCTACCAAGACTATACAATGAGCAGTTCTTC. Amino acids: CASSETALPRLYNEQFF. The chain couples TRBV6-1 to TRBJ2-1; weak D call: TRBD2 (5 bases). Germline V gives CDR1 MNHNS, CDR2 SASEGT. The germline V and J ends were trimmed by 2 bases and 4 bases, with 18 bases remaining between them. This CDR3 has 17 residues.

V and J are TRBV7-9 and TRBJ1-2, with a weak D call TRBD1 (6 bases). Trimming cost V 5 bases and J 2 bases, with 9 bases left between them. Germline CDR1 is SEHNR and CDR2 is FQNEAQ (reference sequence). CDR3 length: 13 amino acids. CDR3 nucleotides: TGTGCCAGCAGCCCGACAGGAAACTATGGCTACACCTTC. Its protein product is CASSPTGNYGYTF.

The rearrangement uses TRBV9 and TRBJ2-3; D tentatively reads TRBD1 or TRBD2 (5 bases each). The CDR3 loop spans 16 amino acids. The V gene lost 4 bases and the J gene lost 4 bases, with 19 bases spanning the gap. Per germline, CDR1 SGDLS and CDR2 YYNGEE. CDR3 region: CASSSGWGGGPDTQYF. DNA for the CDR3: TGTGCCAGCAGCTCAGGGTGGGGTGGGGGTCCAGATACGCAGTATTTT.

The V call is TRBV3-1 (or the pseudogene TRBV3-2), the J call TRBJ2-3; either TRBD1 or TRBD2 may fit D (7 bases each). V lost 1 base and J 5 bases, leaving 16 bases between the germline ends. In germline, CDR1 is LGHDT, CDR2 YNNKEL (reference sequence). This CDR3 spans 16 amino acids. The CDR3 is CASSQGSRGRGDTQYF. CDR3 coding DNA: TGTGCCAGCAGCCAAGGGTCCAGGGGGAGGGGAGATACGCAGTATTTT.

This chain uses TRBV5-1 with TRBJ2-7, with TRBD1 matching 9 bases. Germline V gives CDR1 SGHRS, CDR2 YFSETQ. This CDR3 is built from 15 residues. V lost 3 bases and J lost 3; bases outside the gene matches: 7. CDR3: CASSSGTGRVYEQYF. CDR3 DNA sequence: TGCGCCAGCAGCTCTGGGACAGGGAGGGTCTACGAGCAGTACTTC.

The chain couples TRBV5-1 to TRBJ1-2, with 7 bases lining up with TRBD1. The germline V gene has CDR1 SGHRS and CDR2 YFSETQ. There are 15 residues in the CDR3. The V and J ends lost 4 bases and 8 bases, in that order; junction bases with no gene match: 14. CDR3 nucleotide sequence: TGCGCCAGCAGCATATTGGGACAGACTCGAGGGGGCTACACCTTC. Translation gives CASSILGQTRGGYTF.

This clone was picked up one time. The CDR3, as DNA: TGTGCCTGGAGTCAGGGGCTGGGGGTTCAGCCCCAGCATTTT. Amino acids: CAWSQGLGVQPQHF. The chain has TRBV30 and TRBJ1-5; TRBD1 might be the D (6 bases). Germline CDR1 GTSNPN, CDR2 SVGIG (reference sequence). Trimming shortened V by 2 bases and J by 6 bases, and 14 bases separated the two germline ends. This CDR3 spans 14 amino acids.

The chain has TRBV24-1 and TRBJ1-4, with D unclear. V gave up 4 bases and J gave up 5 bases, with 4 bases separating them. The CDR3 is 12 residues long. Germline V CDR1 and CDR2: KGHDR, SFDVKD. CDR3 protein: CATSEGNEKLFF. DNA for the CDR3: TGTGCCACCAGTGAGGGGAATGAAAAACTGTTTTTT.

CDR3 coding DNA: TGTGCCAGCAGCCAGCTAGCGGGGGGGCCCTACAATGAGCAGTTCTTC. This sequence encodes CASSQLAGGPYNEQFF. The V call is TRBV3-1 (or the pseudogene TRBV3-2), the J call TRBJ2-1, with 12 nucleotides matching TRBD2. The V gene end was trimmed by 3 bases and the J gene end by 2 bases; junction bases not matched to a gene: 2. Germline CDR1 reads LGHDT; CDR2 reads YNNKEL (reference sequence). This CDR3 is built from 16 residues.

The chain couples TRBV5-1 to TRBJ2-1; 9 positions agree with TRBD2. Looked up from germline, CDR1 is SGHRS and CDR2 is YFSETQ. The CDR3 is made up of 15 amino acids. V was pared by 4 bases and J by 4 bases, with 6 bases of the junction left unmatched. CDR3 coding DNA: TGCGCCAGCAGCGGTAGCGGGGGATCGTACAATGAGCAGTTCTTC. This translates into CASSGSGGSYNEQFF. The complete variable domain, with remaining parts taken from reference TRBV5-1 and TRBJ2-1, reads KAGVTQTPRYLIKTRGQQVTLSCSPISGHRSVSWYQQTPGQGLQFLFEYFSETQRNKGNFPGRFSGRQFSNSRSEMNVSTLELGDSALYLCASSGSGGSYNEQFFGPGTRLTVL.

J is TRBJ2-5 and V is TRBV5-4, with D unresolved. Germline V gene data show CDR1 as SGHNT and CDR2 as YYREEE (reference sequence). This CDR3 spans 14 amino acids. Deletions cut 5 bases from V and 2 bases from J, with 13 bases between. Here the CDR3 DNA reads TGTGCCAGCAGACCCGGCCAGGTTCAAGAGACCCAGTACTTC. This codes for CASRPGQVQETQYF.

The gene calls are TRBV28 and TRBJ1-2; 11 nucleotides line up with TRBD1. CDR3 length equals 16 residues. The ends lost 1 base at V and 4 bases at J; junction bases unmatched: 5. Germline-derived CDR1 and CDR2 are MDHEN and SYDVKM. CDR3 residues: CASSLSGQGVVYGYTF. The CDR3 nucleotides read TGTGCCAGCAGTTTATCGGGACAGGGGGTGGTCTATGGCTACACCTTC.

This chain links TRBV14 with TRBJ2-2; no definite D call. The V end lost 7 bases, the J end lost 2 bases, and 11 bases lay between the germline ends. This CDR3 has 14 residues. Germline V lookup: CDR1 SGHDN, CDR2 FVKESK. CDR3 in amino acids: CASTLQTNTGELFF. The CDR3 DNA sequence: TGTGCCAGCACACTACAGACAAACACCGGGGAGCTGTTTTTT.

This clone was seen only once. The rearrangement uses TRBV6-5 and TRBJ2-7, with no clear D. V was clipped by 4 bases and J by 6 bases, with 13 bases between them. CDR1 is MNHEY and CDR2 is SVGAGI in the germline V gene. The CDR3 has 13 residues. CDR3 sequence: CASSWVARSEQYF. CDR3 DNA: TGTGCCAGCAGTTGGGTTGCGCGTTCCGAGCAGTACTTC.

This clone is a singleton in its sample. The chain is built from TRBV7-8 and TRBJ2-3, with 12 nucleotides matching TRBD2. This CDR3 contains 16 residues. The germline V gene encodes CDR1 SGHVS and CDR2 FQNEAQ. V lost 3 bases and J lost 6; bases outside the gene matches: 7. In nucleotides, the CDR3 is TGTGCCAGCAGCTTTCAAACTAGCGGGGGGCCCGATACGCAGTATTTT. It codes for CASSFQTSGGPDTQYF.

This clone was seen only a few times. The chain has TRBV10-3 and TRBJ1-2, with 7 bases identical to TRBD1. The V segment lost 3 bases and the J segment 4 bases; nucleotides outside the gene matches: 14. This CDR3 has 17 residues. The germline V gene encodes CDR1 ENHRY and CDR2 SYGVKD. The CDR3, as DNA: TGTGCCATCAGTGATCCGGGACAGCCCGCCCCCTCCTATGGCTACACCTTC. Protein product: CAISDPGQPAPSYGYTF.

This clone has at least ten counts. The V and J genes are TRBV4-2 and TRBJ1-5; a weak D match, TRBD1 (5 bases). Trimming left V 1 base short and J 6 bases short, with 13 bases between. Germline V gene data show CDR1 as LGHNA and CDR2 as YNFKEQ. CDR3 length equals 15 residues. In nucleotides, the CDR3 is TGTGCCAGCAGCCAAGCACATAAGGGGAGTCAGCCCCAGCATTTT. Amino acid sequence: CASSQAHKGSQPQHF.

The chain is built from TRBV15 and TRBJ2-1; 7 nucleotides align to TRBD1. The CDR3 spans 14 residues. Germline CDR1 is LNHNV and CDR2 is YYDKDF (reference sequence). J was trimmed by 0 bases and V by 8 bases; bases with no gene match: 4. CDR3 sequence (DNA): TGTGCCACCCAAAGACAGGGCTCCTACAATGAGCAGTTCTTC. As protein: CATQRQGSYNEQFF.

The chain is built from TRBV5-4 and TRBJ2-5; TRBD1 aligns across 8 bases. From germline, CDR1 is SGHNT and CDR2 YYREEE (reference sequence). This CDR3 is 14 amino acids long. V dropped 4 bases and J dropped 5; count of bases not matched to a gene: 7. The CDR3 DNA reads TGTGCCAGCAGCGATCGACAGGGGTGGGAGACCCAGTACTTC. It specifies CASSDRQGWETQYF.

Remarks on this clone: Other DNA sequences of this sample code for an identical CDR3. V usage is TRBV24-1 and J usage is TRBJ2-5, with 7 bases fitting TRBD1. The CDR3 has 15 amino acids. Trimming removed 4 bases from V and 0 bases from J; junction bases left unmatched: 4. Per germline, CDR1 KGHDR and CDR2 SFDVKD. The DNA of the CDR3 is TGTGCCACCAGTGACCCGGACAGGTACCAAGAGACCCAGTACTTC. Protein product: CATSDPDRYQETQYF.

The rearrangement uses TRBV21-1 and TRBJ1-5; the table gives TRBD1 as D, unverified against the DNA. TRBV21-1 is given as a pseudogene. This CDR3 has 17 amino acids. The CDR3 region is CASTRDRRPGGNQPQHF. Written as DNA, the CDR3 is TGTGCCAGCACCCGGGACAGGCGACCTGGGGGCAATCAGCCCCAGCATTTT.

This chain joins TRBV21-1 and TRBJ2-3; the table's D gene call, TRBD2, was not cross checked with the DNA. TRBV21-1 is deemed a pseudogene. This CDR3 has 15 residues. The CDR3 DNA follows: TGTGCCAGCAGCCCCCGCGGTAGGGAGAAAGATACGCAGTATTTT. Protein: CASSPRGREKDTQYF.

This chain links TRBV3-1 (or the pseudogene TRBV3-2) with TRBJ1-2, with D maybe TRBD1 (5 bases). The V gene's germline CDR1 is LGHDT and CDR2 YNNKEL (reference sequence). The CDR3 covers 15 residues. V was trimmed by 0 bases and J by 4 bases, leaving 12 bases between them. The CDR3 region is CASSQDVNGGYGYTF. CDR3 coding DNA: TGTGCCAGCAGCCAAGATGTAAACGGGGGCTATGGCTACACCTTC.